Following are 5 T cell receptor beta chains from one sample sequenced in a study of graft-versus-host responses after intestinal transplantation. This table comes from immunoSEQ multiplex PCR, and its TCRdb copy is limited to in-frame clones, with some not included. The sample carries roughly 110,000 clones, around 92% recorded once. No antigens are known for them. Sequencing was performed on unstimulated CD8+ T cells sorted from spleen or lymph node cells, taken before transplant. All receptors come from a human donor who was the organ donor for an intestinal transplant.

CDR3 in DNA: TGTGCCAGCAGCTTAAAAGGGGACACTGAAGCTTTCTTT. It encodes CASSLKGDTEAFF. The chain recombines TRBV7-3 with TRBJ1-1; a possible D gene is TRBD1 (5 bases). The CDR3 contains 13 residues. In germline, CDR1 is SGHTA, CDR2 FQGTGA. V lost 1 base, J lost 3 bases, and 6 bases lay in between. Based on the CDR3 plus reference TRBV7-3 and TRBJ1-1, the full variable domain is GAGVSQTPSNKVTEKGKYVELRCDPISGHTALYWYRQSLGQGPEFLIYFQGTGAADDSGLPNDRFFAVRPEGSVSTLKIQRTERGDSAVYLCASSLKGDTEAFFGQGTRLTVV.

DNA for the CDR3: TGTGCCAGCAGTTTTTCTGGCGAGAATCAAGATACGCAGTATTTT. Residues: CASSFSGENQDTQYF. The chain links TRBV28 to TRBJ2-3; D not resolved. The CDR3 has 15 amino acids. The V end lost 3 bases, the J end lost 5 bases, and 15 bases lay between the germline ends. Looked up from germline, CDR1 is MDHEN and CDR2 is SYDVKM.

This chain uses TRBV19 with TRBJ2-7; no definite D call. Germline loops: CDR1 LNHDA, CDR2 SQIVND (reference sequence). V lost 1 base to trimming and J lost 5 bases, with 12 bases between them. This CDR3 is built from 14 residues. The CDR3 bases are TGTGCCAGTAGTATAGCGTTCCCCCGGGACGAGCAGTACTTC. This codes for CASSIAFPRDEQYF.

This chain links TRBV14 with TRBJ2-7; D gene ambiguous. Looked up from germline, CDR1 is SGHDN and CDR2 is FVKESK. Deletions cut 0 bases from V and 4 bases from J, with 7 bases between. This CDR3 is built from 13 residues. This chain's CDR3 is CASSQDWGYEQYF. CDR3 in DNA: TGTGCCAGCAGCCAAGATTGGGGTTACGAGCAGTACTTC.

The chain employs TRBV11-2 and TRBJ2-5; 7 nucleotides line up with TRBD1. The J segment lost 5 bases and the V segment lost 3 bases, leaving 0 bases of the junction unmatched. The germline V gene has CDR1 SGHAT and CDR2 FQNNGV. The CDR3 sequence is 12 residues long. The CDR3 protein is CASSLTGETQYF. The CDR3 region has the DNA TGTGCCAGCAGCTTGACAGGGGAGACCCAGTACTTC.